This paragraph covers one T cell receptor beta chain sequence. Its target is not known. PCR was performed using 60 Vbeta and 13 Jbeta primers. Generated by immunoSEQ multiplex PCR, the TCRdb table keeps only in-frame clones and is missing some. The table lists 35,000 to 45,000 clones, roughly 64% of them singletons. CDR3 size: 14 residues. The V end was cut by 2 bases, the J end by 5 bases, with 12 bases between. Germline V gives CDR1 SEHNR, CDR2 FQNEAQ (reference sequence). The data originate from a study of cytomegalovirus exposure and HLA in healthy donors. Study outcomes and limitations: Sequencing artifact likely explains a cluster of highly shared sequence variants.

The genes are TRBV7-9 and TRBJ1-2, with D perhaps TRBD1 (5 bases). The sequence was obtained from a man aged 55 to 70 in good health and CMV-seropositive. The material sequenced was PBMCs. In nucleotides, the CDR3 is TGTGCCAGCAGCTTAAGTCAGGAGGGGTATGGCTACACCTTC. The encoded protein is CASSLSQEGYGYTF.